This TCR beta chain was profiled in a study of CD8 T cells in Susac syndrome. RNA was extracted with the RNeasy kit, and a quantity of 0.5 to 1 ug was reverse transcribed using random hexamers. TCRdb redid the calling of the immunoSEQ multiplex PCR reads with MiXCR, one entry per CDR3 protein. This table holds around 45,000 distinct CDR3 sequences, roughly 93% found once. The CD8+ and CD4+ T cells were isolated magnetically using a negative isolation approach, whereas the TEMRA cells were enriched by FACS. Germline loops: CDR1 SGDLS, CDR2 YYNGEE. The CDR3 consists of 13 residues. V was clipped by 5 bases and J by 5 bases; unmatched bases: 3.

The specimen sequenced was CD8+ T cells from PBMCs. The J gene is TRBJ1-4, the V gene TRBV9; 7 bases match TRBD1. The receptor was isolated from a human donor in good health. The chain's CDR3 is CASRGTANEKLFF. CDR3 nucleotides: TGTGCCAGCAGGGGGACAGCGAATGAAAAACTGTTTTTT.